This TCR beta chain was captured in a study of T cell responses to AZD1222 COVID-19 vaccine (dated by TCRdb to the early 2020s). As for the study more broadly: TCR sequencing was performed for roughly 250 trial participants, of whom 207 were given two doses of AZD1222 and around 26 were given two doses of MenACWY control vaccine. Trial participants were enrolled into age subgroups of 18-55, 56-69 and 70-plus years, which contained about 150, 27 and 61 TCR-sequenced participants, respectively.

Comments on this clone: The target of this receptor is not known. There are no base qualities to consult, and no much larger clone falls within one base.

The CDR3 regions of human TCRbeta chains were subjected to immunosequencing. The paper's data handling went like this. Repertoire TCRs were checked for matches against a reference library of SARS-CoV-2-specific TCRs that had been generated using the MIRA antigen-specificity platform. Breadth was defined as the fraction of unique TCRs that were SARS-CoV-2-associated. Depth was defined as the fraction of total T cells that were SARS-CoV-2-associated. Each spike-specific TCR was assigned to its reactive spike region and to a CD4 or CD8 class using the MIRA data. Log10-transformed breadth and depth values were compared by one-way ANOVA with Sidak's multiple comparisons tests. The clones in this table, taken by TCRdb from immuneACCESS, are in-frame only. Not every clone is retained; where verified, under half of the shortfall comes from an unresolved V gene, and the cause of the rest is unknown. V and J calls and clone size are given by that table; D and trimming were obtained from the DNA. In all, the sample holds around 130,000 clones, and roughly 87% of those were seen once. More than 5.5% of the sample comes from the top ten.

Including cysteine and phenylalanine, the CDR3 has 14 amino acids. Solely the CDR3 DNA is kept, with 42 bases framed from the first base. CDR1 SGHNT and CDR2 YENEEA were looked up in the germline V gene. The junction shows trimming of 4 bases on V and 5 bases on J, plus 14 bases between the germline ends. Overall results and qualifications from the work: Epitopes outside the regions mutated in the B.1.351 and B.1.1.7 variants were reportedly recognized by nearly half of the unique spike-specific TCRs. The 56-69-year group was small, and its depth increase did not reach significance, likely because of low power. Participants were mostly white British, with more females than males. The authors suggested clonal diversity may have been underestimated. Because no day 14 peak-response samples were available, the repertoires could be characterized only after the peak T cell response. Vaccine-associated CD4 TCRs spanned the whole spike protein, with dominant responses in regions 160-218 and 743-854. After two AZD1222 doses, both the breadth and the depth of spike-specific TCRs were significantly higher than at day 0 and than in MenACWY recipients. Conclusions about previously exposed vaccinees were limited because only 6 or 7 AZD1222 recipients were SARS-CoV-2 seropositive at baseline.

Taken with the paper, the label for time point translates to: about 28 days (+/-7) after the second vaccine dose. AZD1222 recipients whose second dose came at about 4 weeks and those whose second dose came at about 12 weeks were combined into one group, since spike-specific TCR depth and breadth did not differ between the two schedules. Vaccinee samples were obtained from the UK trials COV001 and COV002, which included a single-blind randomized controlled phase 2/3 trial of AZD1222 (ChAdOx1 nCoV-19) in healthy adults. Trial participant PBMC samples were collected at day 0 and day 28 after the second dose for TCRbeta chain sequencing.

The source of this sequence is an adult who received the AZD1222 COVID-19 vaccine. The chain links TRBV11-3 with TRBJ2-5, with the D call tentatively TRBD1 or TRBD2, each fitting 5 bases. Material: peripheral blood, obtained 28 days after the second AZD1222 dose. The bases read TGTGCCAGCAGCTCCATTGAAGGGGAGGAGACCCAGTACTTC. It is translated as CASSSIEGEETQYF.